The 19 T cell receptor beta chains below all came from one sample that was sequenced in a study of graft-versus-host responses after intestinal transplantation (dated by TCRdb to the early 2020s). The library was produced with the immunoSEQ multiplex PCR assay. TCRdb mirrors the immuneACCESS table, restricted to in-frame sequences. Some clones are absent from its copies; in checked studies, under half trace to an unresolved V gene, and the reason for the others is unknown. The sample table holds about 51,000 clones, of which 70% to 90% were seen once. Under 0.65% of the sample is in the top ten clones. Their specific antigens are unknown. Explained via the paper, the time point label denotes: cells obtained before transplantation from donor or recipient. The sample here was unstimulated CD4+ T cells sorted from spleen or lymph node cells, taken before transplant. These receptors came from a human donor who was the organ donor for an intestinal transplant.

This clone came up once. This chain's CDR3 is CASSPYGREGTDTQYF. The CDR3 region has the DNA TGTGCCAGCAGCCCGTACGGGCGGGAGGGCACAGATACGCAGTATTTT. The chain combines TRBV7-3 with TRBJ2-3, with 8 bases matching TRBD2. From germline, CDR1 is SGHTA and CDR2 FQGTGA. V shed 5 bases and J 1 base; nucleotides not matched to a gene: 8. The CDR3 is made up of 16 amino acids. Full variable domain (rest looked up from reference TRBV7-3 and TRBJ2-3): GAGVSQTPSNKVTEKGKYVELRCDPISGHTALYWYRQSLGQGPEFLIYFQGTGAADDSGLPNDRFFAVRPEGSVSTLKIQRTERGDSAVYLCASSPYGREGTDTQYFGPGTRLTVL.

The V gene is TRBV2, the J gene TRBJ2-5; D uncertain. The germline V gene has CDR1 SNHLY and CDR2 FYNNEI. This CDR3 contains 17 residues. Trimming stripped 0 bases from V and 4 bases from J, with 18 bases between. In DNA form, the CDR3 reads TGTGCCAGCAGTGAAGCTGGGCCCCCACTGTTATCAGAGACCCAGTACTTC. This translates into CASSEAGPPLLSETQYF.

The gene calls are TRBV5-8 and TRBJ1-2; 7 nucleotides line up with TRBD1. Trimming removed 0 bases from V and 3 bases from J; junction bases left unmatched: 8. From germline, CDR1 is SGHTS and CDR2 YDEGEE. The CDR3 length is 16 residues. The CDR3 region is CASSLADGDRDYGYTF. The CDR3 DNA is TGTGCCAGCAGCTTGGCCGATGGAGACAGGGACTATGGCTACACCTTC.

Concerning this clone itself: Other DNA sequences in this specimen translate into the identical CDR3. This sequence joins TRBV7-2 and TRBJ2-1; 11 bases match TRBD2. Germline loops: CDR1 SGHTA, CDR2 FQGNSA. The CDR3 covers 13 residues. Trimming took 5 bases from V and 10 from J; bases not matched to a gene: 4. The CDR3 region has the DNA TGTGCCAGCAGCCCTTGGACTAGCGGGGAGCAGTTCTTC. It specifies CASSPWTSGEQFF.

The table lists this clone with a count of one. The chain is built from TRBV19 and TRBJ1-5; D gene uncertain. Germline V gene data show CDR1 as LNHDA and CDR2 as SQIVND (reference sequence). The V and J ends lost 2 bases and 0 bases respectively, with 5 bases between them. CDR3 length: 14 residues. The CDR3 loop is CASSIQYSNQPQHF. CDR3 coding DNA: TGTGCCAGTAGTATACAGTATAGCAATCAGCCCCAGCATTTT.

This clone was counted once. The chain is built from TRBV27 and TRBJ2-1; TRBD2 is a possible D gene (6 bases). Germline V gene lookup returns CDR1 MNHEY and CDR2 SMNVEV (reference sequence). Trimming removed 6 bases from V and 4 bases from J, with 16 bases in between. The CDR3 totals 15 residues. The CDR3 loop is CASSPPRTKYNEQFF. The CDR3 nucleotides read TGTGCCAGCAGCCCACCAAGGACTAAATACAATGAGCAGTTCTTC.

The genes are TRBV30 and TRBJ2-3, with D possibly being TRBD1 (7 bases). This CDR3 contains 16 residues. Trimming left V 3 bases short and J 0 bases short, with 16 bases between. Germline V gives CDR1 GTSNPN, CDR2 SVGIG (reference sequence). Written as DNA, the CDR3 is TGTGCCTGGAGGGGCCAGGGGGGACCTAGCACAGATACGCAGTATTTT. This sequence encodes CAWRGQGGPSTDTQYF.

This chain connects TRBV28 to TRBJ2-3, with D possibly TRBD2 on 6 matching bases. V shed 7 bases and J shed 2 bases, with 16 bases lying between them. CDR1 and CDR2 from the germline V gene are MDHEN and SYDVKM. This CDR3 contains 15 residues. The CDR3 region has the DNA TGTGCCAGCATTCAGCGGGCGACAGTCACAGATACGCAGTATTTT. Protein product: CASIQRATVTDTQYF.

This clone was seen just once. The rearrangement uses TRBV5-8 and TRBJ2-3; D remains ambiguous. V was trimmed by 2 bases and J by 1 base, leaving 5 bases between them. There are 13 residues in the CDR3. In germline, CDR1 is SGHTS, CDR2 YDEGEE. This chain's CDR3 is CASSFIRTDTQYF. As DNA, the CDR3 is TGTGCCAGCAGCTTTATTCGCACAGATACGCAGTATTTT.

The CDR3 DNA follows: TGCGCCAGCAGCTTGGGCTCGGGGTATGGCTACACCTTC. Translation gives CASSLGSGYGYTF. The chain uses TRBV5-1 and TRBJ1-2; D not resolved. Germline V gene lookup returns CDR1 SGHRS and CDR2 YFSETQ. The germline V and J ends were trimmed by 0 bases and 5 bases, with 8 bases remaining between them. This CDR3 contains 13 residues. The full variable domain, rest sourced from reference TRBV5-1 and TRBJ1-2, is KAGVTQTPRYLIKTRGQQVTLSCSPISGHRSVSWYQQTPGQGLQFLFEYFSETQRNKGNFPGRFSGRQFSNSRSEMNVSTLELGDSALYLCASSLGSGYGYTFGSGTRLTVV.

This clone appeared a few times. V is TRBV18 and J is TRBJ2-7, with 9 bases that match TRBD1. This CDR3 has 16 residues. The V and J ends lost 3 bases and 4 bases, in that order; junction bases with no gene match: 10. CDR1 is KGHSH, CDR2 LQKENI, per germline. CDR3 bases: TGTGCCAGCTCACCTACGCAGACAGGGGGTGGTTACGAGCAGTACTTC. It is translated as CASSPTQTGGGYEQYF.

CDR3 in DNA: TGTGCCATCAGTGACCCGGGACAGGTCTCCTACGAGCAGTACTTC. This encodes CAISDPGQVSYEQYF. The chain joins TRBV10-3 to TRBJ2-7, with TRBD1 matching 8 bases. V shed 3 bases, J shed 0 bases, and the junction held 4 bases outside the gene matches. The germline V gene has CDR1 ENHRY and CDR2 SYGVKD. The CDR3 has 15 residues.

J is TRBJ2-1 and V is TRBV7-8; 15 bases fit TRBD2. The CDR3 extends over 20 amino acids. The V and J ends lost 0 bases and 0 bases, in that order; junction bases with no gene match: 6. Germline V CDR1 and CDR2: SGHVS, FQNEAQ. CDR3 DNA sequence: TGTGCCAGCAGCTTAGCCTTTCGGGGACTAGCGGGGGGCTCCTACAATGAGCAGTTCTTC. This gives the protein CASSLAFRGLAGGSYNEQFF.

The rearrangement joins TRBV30 to TRBJ2-7, with 8 bases matching TRBD1. The germline V gene has CDR1 GTSNPN and CDR2 SVGIG (reference sequence). This CDR3 has 15 residues. V shed 2 bases and J 5 bases; nucleotides not matched to a gene: 11. The CDR3 DNA reads as TGTGCCTGGAGTTTCCTTGACAGGGGAGGTCACGAGCAGTACTTC. It yields the protein CAWSFLDRGGHEQYF.

The DNA for the CDR3 is TGTGCCAGCAGTCCCCCGGGACAGGTGTCCCACGAGCAGTACTTC. Translation: CASSPPGQVSHEQYF. The chain recombines TRBV27 with TRBJ2-7; 8 bases align to TRBD1. Germline-derived CDR1 and CDR2 are MNHEY and SMNVEV (reference sequence). Trimming took 5 bases from V and 5 from J; bases not matched to a gene: 11. The CDR3 runs to 15 residues.

V gene TRBV2 combines with J gene TRBJ1-5, with 7 bases lining up with TRBD1. The germline V gene encodes CDR1 SNHLY and CDR2 FYNNEI. The ends lost 4 bases at V and 3 bases at J; junction bases unmatched: 6. CDR3 length: 15 amino acids. CDR3 in DNA: TGTGCCAGCAGTGTGGGGACAGCCCCCAATCAGCCCCAGCATTTT. This encodes CASSVGTAPNQPQHF. The variable domain in full, completed from reference TRBV2 and TRBJ1-5, reads EPEVTQTPSHQVTQMGQEVILRCVPISNHLYFYWYRQILGQKVEFLVSFYNNEISEKSEIFDDQFSVERPDGSNFTLKIRSTKLEDSAMYFCASSVGTAPNQPQHFGDGTRLSIL.

The rearrangement joins TRBV4-3 to TRBJ2-7, with D possibly being TRBD1 (5 bases). The CDR3 consists of 14 residues. The V and J ends lost 0 bases and 5 bases respectively, with 11 bases between them. CDR1 LGHNA and CDR2 YSLEER come from the germline V gene. The CDR3 nucleotides read TGCGCCAGCAGCCAAGATCGGGTAGGGGACGAGCAGTACTTC. Translating it yields CASSQDRVGDEQYF.

The chain employs TRBV5-1 and TRBJ2-1; 9 positions match TRBD2. V was pared by 5 bases and J by 4 bases, with 7 bases of the junction left unmatched. Per the germline V gene, CDR1 is SGHRS and CDR2 is YFSETQ. This CDR3 spans 15 amino acids. The CDR3 nucleotides are TGCGCCAGCAGGTTGTCTAGCGGGGATTACAATGAGCAGTTCTTC. It specifies CASRLSSGDYNEQFF. The full variable domain, in which reference TRBV5-1 and TRBJ2-1 provide the parts outside the CDR3, is KAGVTQTPRYLIKTRGQQVTLSCSPISGHRSVSWYQQTPGQGLQFLFEYFSETQRNKGNFPGRFSGRQFSNSRSEMNVSTLELGDSALYLCASRLSSGDYNEQFFGPGTRLTVL.

The genes are TRBV28 and TRBJ2-3; D uncertain. The CDR3 has 11 residues. CDR1 and CDR2 (germline): MDHEN, SYDVKM. Trimming removed 6 bases from V and 5 bases from J, with 6 bases in between. The DNA of the CDR3 is TGTGCCAGCAGCAGAGGAGATACGCAGTATTTT. Translating it yields CASSRGDTQYF.